This T cell receptor (beta chain) was recorded in a study of radiation and T cells in renal cell carcinoma. Study observations and caveats: From baseline, blood top tumor clonotypes peaked at 2 weeks post-radiation.

Germline V CDR1 and CDR2: SGHTA, FQGNSA. The CDR3 length is 17 residues. J was trimmed by 6 bases and V by 4 bases; bases with no gene match: 11. TCRdb keeps only in-frame clones here, not all; method: immunoSEQ multiplex PCR. This repertoire shows about 130,000 clones, around 90% found once; its top ten account for about 5.6%. This clone was seen once. What it binds is not known. Time point given: blood 2 weeks post-SBRT. Treatment indicated: 15 Gy SBRT to primary tumor, nephrectomy 4 weeks later. After SBRT, blood was collected at 2 and 4 weeks, plus baseline. The patient's renal cell carcinoma had clear cell pathology.

The genes are TRBV7-2 and TRBJ2-3; 12 nucleotides line up with TRBD2. Sequenced here: blood, sampled from a patient whose treatment included radiotherapy and nephrectomy. The TCR was taken from a woman aged 70-85 years with renal cell carcinoma. The DNA for the CDR3 is TGTGCCAGCAGCTCTCGACTAGCGGGGGCTCTGCCGGATACGCAGTATTTT. It codes for CASSSRLAGALPDTQYF.